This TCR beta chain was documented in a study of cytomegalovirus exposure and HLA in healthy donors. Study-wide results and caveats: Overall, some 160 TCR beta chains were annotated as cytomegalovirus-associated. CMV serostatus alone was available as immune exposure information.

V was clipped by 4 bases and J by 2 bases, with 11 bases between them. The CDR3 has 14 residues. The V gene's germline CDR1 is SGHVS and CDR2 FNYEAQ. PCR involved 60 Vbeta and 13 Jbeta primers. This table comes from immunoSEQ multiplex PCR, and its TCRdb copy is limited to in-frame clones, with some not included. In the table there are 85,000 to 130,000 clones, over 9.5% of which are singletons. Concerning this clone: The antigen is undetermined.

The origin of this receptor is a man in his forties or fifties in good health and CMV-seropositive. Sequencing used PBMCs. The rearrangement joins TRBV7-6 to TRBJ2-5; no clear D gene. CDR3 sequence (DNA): TGTGCCAGCAGCTCAACTCATAATCAAGAGACCCAGTACTTC. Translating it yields CASSSTHNQETQYF.